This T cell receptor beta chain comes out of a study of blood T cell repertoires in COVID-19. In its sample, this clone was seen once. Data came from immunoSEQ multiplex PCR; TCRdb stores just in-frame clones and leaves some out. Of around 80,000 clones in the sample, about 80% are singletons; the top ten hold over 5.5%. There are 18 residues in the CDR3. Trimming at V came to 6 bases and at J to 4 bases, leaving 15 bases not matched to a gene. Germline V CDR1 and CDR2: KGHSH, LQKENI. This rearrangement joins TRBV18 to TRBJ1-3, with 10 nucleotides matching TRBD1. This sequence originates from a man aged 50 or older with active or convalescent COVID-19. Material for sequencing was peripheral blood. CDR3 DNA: TGTGCCAGCTCCCCCTCCCCAACCGGGACAGGGGTAGGAAACACCATATATTTT. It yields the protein CASSPSPTGTGVGNTIYF. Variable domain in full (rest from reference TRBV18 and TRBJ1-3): NAGVMQNPRHLVRRRGQEARLRCSPMKGHSHVYWYRQLPEEGLKFMVYLQKENIIDESGMPKERFSAEFPKEGPSILRIQQVVRGDSAAYFCASSPSPTGTGVGNTIYFGEGSWLTVV.